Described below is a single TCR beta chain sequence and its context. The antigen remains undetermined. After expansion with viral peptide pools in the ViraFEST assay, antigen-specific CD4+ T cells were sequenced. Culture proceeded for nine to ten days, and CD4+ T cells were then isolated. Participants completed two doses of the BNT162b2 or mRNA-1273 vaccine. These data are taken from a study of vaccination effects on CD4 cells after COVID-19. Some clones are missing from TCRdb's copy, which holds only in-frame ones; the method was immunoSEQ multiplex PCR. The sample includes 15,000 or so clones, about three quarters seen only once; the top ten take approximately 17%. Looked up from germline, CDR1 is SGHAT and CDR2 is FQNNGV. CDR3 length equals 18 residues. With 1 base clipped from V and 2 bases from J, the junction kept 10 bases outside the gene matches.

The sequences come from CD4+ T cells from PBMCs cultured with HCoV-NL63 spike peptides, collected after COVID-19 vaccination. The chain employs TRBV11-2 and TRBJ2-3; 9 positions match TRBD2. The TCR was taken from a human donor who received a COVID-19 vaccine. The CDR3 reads CASSLVPGLARFTDTQYF. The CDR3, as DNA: TGTGCCAGCAGCTTAGTTCCGGGACTAGCCCGTTTCACAGATACGCAGTATTTT.